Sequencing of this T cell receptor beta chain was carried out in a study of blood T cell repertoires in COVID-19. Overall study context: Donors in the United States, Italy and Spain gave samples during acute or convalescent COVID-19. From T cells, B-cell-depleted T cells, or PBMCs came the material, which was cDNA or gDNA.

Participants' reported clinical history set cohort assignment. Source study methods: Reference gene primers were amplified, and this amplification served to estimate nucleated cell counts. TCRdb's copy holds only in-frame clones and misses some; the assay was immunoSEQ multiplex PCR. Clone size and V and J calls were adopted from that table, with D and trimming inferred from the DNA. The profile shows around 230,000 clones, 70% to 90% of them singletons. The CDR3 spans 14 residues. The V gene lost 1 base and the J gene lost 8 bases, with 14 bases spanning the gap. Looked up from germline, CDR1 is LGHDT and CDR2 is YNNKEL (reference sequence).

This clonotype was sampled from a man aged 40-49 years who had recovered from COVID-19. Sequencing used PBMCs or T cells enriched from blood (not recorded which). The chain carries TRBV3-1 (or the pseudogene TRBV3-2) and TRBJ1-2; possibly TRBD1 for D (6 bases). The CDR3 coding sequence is TGTGCCAGCAGCCAAGGGCAGGGGTCGGGCGGCTACACCTTC. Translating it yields CASSQGQGSGGYTF.